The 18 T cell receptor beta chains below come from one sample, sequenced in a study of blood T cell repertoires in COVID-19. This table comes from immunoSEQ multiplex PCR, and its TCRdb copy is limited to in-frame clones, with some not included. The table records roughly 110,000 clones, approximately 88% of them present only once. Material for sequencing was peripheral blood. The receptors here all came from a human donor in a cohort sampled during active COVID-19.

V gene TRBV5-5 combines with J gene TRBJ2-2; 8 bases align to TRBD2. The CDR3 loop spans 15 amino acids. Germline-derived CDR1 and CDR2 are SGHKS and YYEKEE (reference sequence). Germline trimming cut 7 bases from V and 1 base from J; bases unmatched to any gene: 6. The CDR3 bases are TGTGCCAGCCGTTTGAGCGGGGGGAACACCGGGGAGCTGTTTTTT. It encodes CASRLSGGNTGELFF.

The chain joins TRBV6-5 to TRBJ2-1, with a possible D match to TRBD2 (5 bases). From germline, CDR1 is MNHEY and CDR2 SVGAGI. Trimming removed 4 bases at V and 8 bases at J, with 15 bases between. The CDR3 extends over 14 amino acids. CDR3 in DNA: TGTGCCAGCAGTTCCCGGACTCCTAGGTATGAGCAGTTCTTC. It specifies CASSSRTPRYEQFF.

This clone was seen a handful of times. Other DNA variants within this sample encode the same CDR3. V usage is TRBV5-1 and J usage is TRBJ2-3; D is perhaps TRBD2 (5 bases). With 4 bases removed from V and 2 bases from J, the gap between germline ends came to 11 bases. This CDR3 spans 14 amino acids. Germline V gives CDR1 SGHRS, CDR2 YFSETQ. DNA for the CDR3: TGCGCCAGCAGCATGGCGGGTTACACAGATACGCAGTATTTT. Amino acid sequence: CASSMAGYTDTQYF.

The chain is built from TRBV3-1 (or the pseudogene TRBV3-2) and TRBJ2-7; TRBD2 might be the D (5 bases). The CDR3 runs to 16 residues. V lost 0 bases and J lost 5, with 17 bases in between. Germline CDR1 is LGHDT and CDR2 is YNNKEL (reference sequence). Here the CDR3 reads CASSQDLTPGSNEQYF. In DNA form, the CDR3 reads TGTGCCAGCAGCCAAGATCTTACCCCTGGGAGTAACGAGCAGTACTTC.

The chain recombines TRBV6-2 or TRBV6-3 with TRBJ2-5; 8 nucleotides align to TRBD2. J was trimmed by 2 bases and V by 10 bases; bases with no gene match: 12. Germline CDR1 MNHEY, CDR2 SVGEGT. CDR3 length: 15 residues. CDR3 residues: CAISTPAGGQETQYF. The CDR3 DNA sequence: TGTGCCATCAGCACCCCCGCGGGAGGACAAGAGACCCAGTACTTC.

Here the CDR3 reads CASSPMGQDNSPLHF. For the CDR3, the DNA is TGTGCCAGCTCACCAATGGGACAGGATAATTCACCCCTCCACTTT. The chain is built from TRBV18 and TRBJ1-6; 8 nucleotides agree with TRBD1. The CDR3 sequence is 15 residues long. Looked up from germline, CDR1 is KGHSH and CDR2 is LQKENI. V shed 2 bases and J 5 bases; nucleotides not matched to a gene: 2.

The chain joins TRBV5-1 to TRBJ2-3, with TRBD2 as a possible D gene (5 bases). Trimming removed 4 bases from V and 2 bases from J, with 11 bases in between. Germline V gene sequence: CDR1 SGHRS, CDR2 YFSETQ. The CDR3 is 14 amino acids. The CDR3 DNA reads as TGCGCCAGCAGCCGGCGGGCAGTCACAGATACGCAGTATTTT. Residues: CASSRRAVTDTQYF.

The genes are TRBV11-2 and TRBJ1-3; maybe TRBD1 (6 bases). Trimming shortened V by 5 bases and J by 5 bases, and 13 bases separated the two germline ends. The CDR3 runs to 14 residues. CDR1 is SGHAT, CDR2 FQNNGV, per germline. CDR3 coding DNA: TGTGCCAGCAGCCCCGGTCGGGACAGAAACACCATATATTTT. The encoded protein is CASSPGRDRNTIYF.

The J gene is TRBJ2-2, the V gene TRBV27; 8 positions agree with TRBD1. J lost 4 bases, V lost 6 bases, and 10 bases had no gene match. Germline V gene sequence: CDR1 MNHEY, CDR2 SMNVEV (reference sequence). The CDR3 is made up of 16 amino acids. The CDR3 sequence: CASSRGKDRVTGELFF. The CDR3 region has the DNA TGTGCCAGCAGCCGTGGCAAGGACAGGGTCACCGGGGAGCTGTTTTTT.

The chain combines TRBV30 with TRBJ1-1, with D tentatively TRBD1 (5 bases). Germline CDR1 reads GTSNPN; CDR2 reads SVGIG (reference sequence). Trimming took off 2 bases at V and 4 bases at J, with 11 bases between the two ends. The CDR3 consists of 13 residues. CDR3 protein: CAWSRQGPTEAFF. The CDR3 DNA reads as TGTGCCTGGAGTAGGCAGGGCCCCACTGAAGCTTTCTTT. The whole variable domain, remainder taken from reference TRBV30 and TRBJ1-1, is SQTIHQWPATLVQPVGSPLSLECTVEGTSNPNLYWYRQAAGRGLQLLFYSVGIGQISSEVPQNLSASRPQDRQFILSSKKLLLSDSGFYLCAWSRQGPTEAFFGQGTRLTVV.

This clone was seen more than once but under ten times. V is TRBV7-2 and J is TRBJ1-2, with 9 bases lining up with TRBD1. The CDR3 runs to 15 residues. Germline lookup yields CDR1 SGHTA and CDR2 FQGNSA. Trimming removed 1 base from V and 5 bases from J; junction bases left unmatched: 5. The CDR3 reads CASSLVDRGAYGYTF. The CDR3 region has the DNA TGTGCCAGCAGCTTAGTTGACAGGGGGGCGTATGGCTACACCTTC.

The CDR3 here is CASSYKAGGGEQYV. CDR3 DNA: TGTGCCAGCAGTTACAAAGCGGGAGGTGGCGAGCAGTACGTC. J is TRBJ2-7 and V is TRBV6-2 or TRBV6-3; 9 positions agree with TRBD2. Unmatched junction bases numbered 5, after V lost 2 bases and J lost 6 bases. CDR3 size: 14 residues. Germline CDR1 and CDR2: MNHEY and SVGEGT.

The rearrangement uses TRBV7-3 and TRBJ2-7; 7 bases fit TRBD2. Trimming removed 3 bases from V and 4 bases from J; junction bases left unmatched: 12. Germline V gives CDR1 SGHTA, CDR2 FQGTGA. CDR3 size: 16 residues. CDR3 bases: TGTGCCAGCAGCTTGAACAGTGGCGGGAGAAGATACGAGCAGTACTTC. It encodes CASSLNSGGRRYEQYF.

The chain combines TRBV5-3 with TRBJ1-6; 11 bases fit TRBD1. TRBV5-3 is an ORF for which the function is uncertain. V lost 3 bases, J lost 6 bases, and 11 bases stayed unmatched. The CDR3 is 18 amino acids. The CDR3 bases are TGTGCCAGAAGCTGCCCAACCGGGACAGGGGGATTTAATTCACCCCTCCACTTT. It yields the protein CARSCPTGTGGFNSPLHF.

In DNA, the CDR3 is TGCGCCAGCAGCTTGGCCTCGACAGGGGGTAACACCGGGGAGCTGTTTTTT. Its translation: CASSLASTGGNTGELFF. V gene TRBV5-1 combines with J gene TRBJ2-2; the match to TRBD1 covers 9 bases. V was clipped by 0 bases and J by 2 bases; unmatched bases: 5. The CDR3 is 17 amino acids. Germline assignment: CDR1 SGHRS and CDR2 YFSETQ.

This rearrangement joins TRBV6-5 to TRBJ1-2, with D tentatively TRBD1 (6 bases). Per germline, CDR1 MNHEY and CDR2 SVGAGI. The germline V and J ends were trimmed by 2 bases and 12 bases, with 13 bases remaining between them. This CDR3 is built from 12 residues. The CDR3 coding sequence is TGTGCCAGCAGTTACAAGGGACAAACCCACACCTTC. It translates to CASSYKGQTHTF.

As DNA, the CDR3 is TGTGCCTGGAGTGTACTGGATAGCGGCGACTACGAGCAGTACGTC. Encoded protein: CAWSVLDSGDYEQYV. The V and J genes are TRBV30 and TRBJ2-7; D may be TRBD2 (6 bases). Trimming shortened V by 0 bases and J by 3 bases, and 15 bases separated the two germline ends. This CDR3 is 15 amino acids long. Germline-derived CDR1 and CDR2 are GTSNPN and SVGIG (reference sequence).

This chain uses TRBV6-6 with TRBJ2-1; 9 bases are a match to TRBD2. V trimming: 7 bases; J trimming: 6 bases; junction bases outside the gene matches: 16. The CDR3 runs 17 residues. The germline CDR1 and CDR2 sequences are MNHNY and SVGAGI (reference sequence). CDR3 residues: CASIRASGTNIPNEQFF. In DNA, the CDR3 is TGTGCCAGCATTCGGGCTAGCGGGACTAACATACCCAATGAGCAGTTCTTC.